These 32 T cell receptor beta chains were all obtained from the same sample, sequenced in a study of PD-1 blockade in mismatch repair-deficient tumors. Assay: immunoSEQ multiplex PCR; the TCRdb copy retains only in-frame clones and omits some. The sample consists of about 120,000 clones, roughly 80% of them appearing once. The material sequenced was peripheral blood, taken approximately 14 months after starting pembrolizumab. All receptors come from an adult with mismatch repair-deficient cancer.

The V call is TRBV7-9, the J call TRBJ1-1; D ambiguous. CDR1 SEHNR and CDR2 FQNEAQ come from the germline V gene (reference sequence). The CDR3 is 11 residues long. V lost 4 bases and J lost 8, with 8 bases in between. CDR3 coding DNA: TGTGCCAGCAGCTCCAGCGAGGAAGCTTTCTTT. It specifies CASSSSEEAFF.

This clone was recorded only once. CDR3 sequence reads: CASVQSLTSGNWNEQFF. In DNA, the CDR3 is TGTGCTAGTGTCCAGTCCCTGACTAGCGGGAATTGGAATGAGCAGTTCTTC. The V call is TRBV12-5, the J call TRBJ2-1; 11 bases agree with TRBD2. CDR3 length equals 17 residues. After removal of 7 bases from V and 7 bases from J, the junction contained 15 bases not matched to a gene. The germline V gene encodes CDR1 LGHNT and CDR2 FRNRAP.

J is TRBJ1-2 and V is TRBV5-5; 10 bases align to TRBD1. Germline loops: CDR1 SGHKS, CDR2 YYEKEE (reference sequence). This CDR3 comprises 15 residues. J lost 8 bases, V lost 4 bases, and 11 bases had no gene match. The CDR3 region has the DNA TGTGCCAGCAGCCTGTCGACAGGGGGCGTTGAGGGCTACACCTTC. The encoded protein is CASSLSTGGVEGYTF. Looking up the rest from reference TRBV5-5 and TRBJ1-2 gives the full variable domain: DAGVTQSPTHLIKTRGQQVTLRCSPISGHKSVSWYQQVLGQGPQFIFQYYEKEERGRGNFPDRFSARQFPNYSSELNVNALLLGDSALYLCASSLSTGGVEGYTFGSGTRLTVV.

The rearrangement uses TRBV19 and TRBJ1-1; the D gene is possibly TRBD1 (5 bases). Trimming cost V 5 bases and J 5 bases, with 15 bases left between them. The CDR3 length is 14 residues. CDR1 is LNHDA, CDR2 SQIVND, per germline (reference sequence). The CDR3: CASSPQGWATEAFF. The CDR3 DNA is TGTGCCAGTAGTCCCCAGGGTTGGGCGACTGAAGCTTTCTTT. The full variable domain, completed using reference TRBV19 and TRBJ1-1, is DGGITQSPKYLFRKEGQNVTLSCEQNLNHDAMYWYRQDPGQGLRLIYYSQIVNDFQKGDIAEGYSVSREKKESFPLTVTSAQKNPTAFYLCASSPQGWATEAFFGQGTRLTVV.

V gene TRBV10-3 combines with J gene TRBJ2-2, with 9 bases fitting TRBD2. Per germline, CDR1 ENHRY and CDR2 SYGVKD. This CDR3 has 15 residues. V lost 9 bases, J lost 5 bases, and 10 bases stayed unmatched. In DNA form, the CDR3 reads TGTGCCATAGGAATAGCGGGAGTGTCTACCGGGGAGCTGTTTTTT. Its translation is CAIGIAGVSTGELFF.

The chain recombines TRBV6-4 with TRBJ1-1, with D unresolved. Germline V CDR1 and CDR2: MRHNA, SNTAGT. Trimming left V 7 bases short and J 8 bases short, with 8 bases between. The CDR3 consists of 10 residues. This CDR3 reads CASTLLEAFF. The CDR3 DNA reads as TGTGCCAGCACCCTCCTGGAAGCTTTCTTT.

The chain uses TRBV15 and TRBJ2-5; TRBD1 aligns across 8 bases. V lost 6 bases, J lost 5 bases, and 8 bases stayed unmatched. Germline-derived CDR1 and CDR2 are LNHNV and YYDKDF (reference sequence). The CDR3 runs 14 residues. CDR3 protein: CATRATDRGETQYF. The CDR3 DNA is TGTGCCACCAGGGCGACTGACAGGGGCGAGACCCAGTACTTC.

J is TRBJ2-2 and V is TRBV30; TRBD1 aligns across 11 bases. Looked up from germline, CDR1 is GTSNPN and CDR2 is SVGIG (reference sequence). The J segment lost 6 bases and the V segment lost 3 bases, leaving 3 bases of the junction unmatched. The CDR3 loop spans 14 amino acids. The DNA of the CDR3 is TGTGCCTGGAGGGACAGGGGGCCGGCCGGGGAGCTGTTTTTT. Protein sequence: CAWRDRGPAGELFF.

The genes are TRBV18 and TRBJ2-3; tentatively, D is TRBD2 (6 bases). CDR1 is KGHSH, CDR2 LQKENI, per germline. The CDR3 runs 15 residues. V was pared by 4 bases and J by 0 bases, with 11 bases between. CDR3 protein: CASSLRGLSTDTQYF. The CDR3 nucleotides read TGTGCCAGCTCACTAAGGGGACTTAGCACAGATACGCAGTATTTT.

The genes are TRBV27 and TRBJ2-5; 7 bases are shared with TRBD2. The CDR3 runs to 15 residues. The V gene end was trimmed by 8 bases and the J gene end by 1 base; junction bases not matched to a gene: 10. In germline, CDR1 is MNHEY, CDR2 SMNVEV (reference sequence). The chain's CDR3 is CASLGSGAPQETQYF. The CDR3 DNA reads as TGTGCCAGCCTGGGGAGCGGGGCCCCCCAAGAGACCCAGTACTTC.

The CDR3 DNA sequence: TGTGCCAGTAGTGAACCACCGGGAACGAGCACAGATACGCAGTATTTT. It codes for CASSEPPGTSTDTQYF. The rearrangement joins TRBV19 to TRBJ2-3; a weak D match, TRBD2 (5 bases). From germline, CDR1 is LNHDA and CDR2 SQIVND (reference sequence). This CDR3 region has 16 residues. The ends were cut back, 5 bases at V and 0 bases at J, with 15 bases in the middle.

This clone was recorded only once. One junction end does not reproduce the germline sequence, and a read error may be involved. J is TRBJ2-3 and V is TRBV7-7; 8 nucleotides match TRBD1. The germline V gene has CDR1 SSHAT and CDR2 FNYEAQ (reference sequence). The CDR3 totals 14 residues. CDR3 in amino acids: CASSLGQGPDTQYF. In DNA form, the CDR3 reads TGTGCTAGCAGCTTAGGACAGGGACCAGATACGCAGTATTTT. Looking up the rest from reference TRBV7-7 and TRBJ2-3 gives the full variable domain: GAGVSQSPRYKVTKRGQDVTLRCDPISSHATLYWYQQALGQGPEFLTYFNYEAQPDKSGLPSDRFSAERPEGSISTLTIQRTEQRDSAMYRCASSLGQGPDTQYFGPGTRLTVL.

The CDR3 DNA reads as TGCGCCAGCAGTCAATCGGGCAGGCCAACCTACGAGCAGTACTTC. This sequence encodes CASSQSGRPTYEQYF. The rearrangement links TRBV23-1 to TRBJ2-7, with D hard to call. TRBV23-1 is an ORF, and what it does is uncertain. The CDR3 is 15 residues long. V lost 0 bases and J 2 bases, leaving 11 bases between the germline ends.

This clone was seen a handful of times. In DNA form, the CDR3 reads TGTGCCAGCTCACCAGGGCCGCAGGGCAATCAGCCCCAGCATTTT. The encoded protein is CASSPGPQGNQPQHF. The chain joins TRBV18 to TRBJ1-5; D uncertain. Trimming took off 2 bases at V and 2 bases at J, with 10 bases between the two ends. This CDR3 is 15 amino acids long. Germline CDR1 reads KGHSH; CDR2 reads LQKENI.

The J gene is TRBJ1-1, the V gene TRBV2; D is perhaps TRBD1 (5 bases). V gave up 5 bases and J gave up 4 bases, with 11 bases separating them. The CDR3 is 13 residues long. Germline CDR1 reads SNHLY; CDR2 reads FYNNEI. The CDR3 protein is CASSLQEGTEAFF. CDR3 DNA: TGTGCCAGCAGTCTACAGGAGGGCACTGAAGCTTTCTTT.

The V and J genes are TRBV6-1 and TRBJ2-7; D perhaps matches TRBD2 (6 bases). Trimming left V 6 bases short and J 1 base short, with 16 bases between. Germline CDR1 and CDR2: MNHNS and SASEGT. The CDR3 sequence is 15 residues long. The chain's CDR3 is CASSPSPGTSYEQYF. CDR3 DNA: TGTGCCAGCAGCCCCTCCCCCGGGACTTCCTACGAGCAGTACTTC.

This clone has ten or more counts. The chain joins TRBV18 to TRBJ1-5; a possible D gene is TRBD1 (5 bases). The CDR3 has 17 amino acids. Trimming removed 2 bases at V and 2 bases at J, with 16 bases between. Germline values: CDR1 KGHSH, CDR2 LQKENI. The CDR3 is CASSPYSGEGGNQPQHF. CDR3 DNA: TGTGCCAGCTCACCATATAGCGGGGAAGGGGGCAATCAGCCCCAGCATTTT.

V gene TRBV7-9 combines with J gene TRBJ1-1; D is undetermined. The length of the CDR3 is 12 residues. V gave up 5 bases and J gave up 5 bases, with 9 bases separating them. Germline-derived CDR1 and CDR2 are SEHNR and FQNEAQ (reference sequence). The CDR3: CASSPAGTEAFF. CDR3 nucleotide sequence: TGTGCCAGCAGCCCCGCCGGGACTGAAGCTTTCTTT.

The chain couples TRBV5-8 to TRBJ1-2, with D tentatively TRBD1 (5 bases). Germline lookup yields CDR1 SGHTS and CDR2 YDEGEE. The V gene lost 6 bases and the J gene lost 0 bases, with 15 bases spanning the gap. The CDR3 is 15 residues long. The DNA for the CDR3 is TGTGCCAGCACTCGGGGACTAACCTCTAACTATGGCTACACCTTC. Amino acid sequence: CASTRGLTSNYGYTF.

This chain uses TRBV21-1 with TRBJ1-1; whether TRBD1, the table's D call, matches the DNA was not checked. TRBV21-1 is marked as a pseudogene. CDR3 length equals 15 residues. The CDR3 spells CASSSLGQENTEAFF. The CDR3 nucleotides read TGTGCCAGCAGCTCCCTGGGACAGGAGAACACTGAAGCTTTCTTT.

V is TRBV5-1 and J is TRBJ1-1; D is unclear. Trimming cost V 4 bases and J 4 bases, with 11 bases left between them. Germline values: CDR1 SGHRS, CDR2 YFSETQ. The CDR3 runs 13 residues. CDR3 coding DNA: TGCGCCAGCAGCCCTCCAGGCGGCACTGAAGCTTTCTTT. Translation gives CASSPPGGTEAFF.

This clone was seen only a few times. This sequence joins TRBV6-1 and TRBJ2-5; the D is unclear. From germline, CDR1 is MNHNS and CDR2 SASEGT. The CDR3 covers 12 residues. V lost 4 bases and J lost 5, with 8 bases in between. The CDR3 nucleotides read TGTGCCAGCAGTGTTCAGGCGGAGACCCAGTACTTC. As protein: CASSVQAETQYF.

This rearrangement joins TRBV18 to TRBJ2-1, with no clear D. Germline lookup yields CDR1 KGHSH and CDR2 LQKENI. CDR3 length: 13 residues. V lost 6 bases to trimming and J lost 5 bases, with 11 bases between them. The CDR3 loop reads CASSQGLDNEQFF. In DNA, the CDR3 is TGTGCCAGCTCCCAAGGTCTGGACAATGAGCAGTTCTTC. Using reference TRBV18 and TRBJ2-1 for the parts outside the CDR3, the full variable domain is NAGVMQNPRHLVRRRGQEARLRCSPMKGHSHVYWYRQLPEEGLKFMVYLQKENIIDESGMPKERFSAEFPKEGPSILRIQQVVRGDSAAYFCASSQGLDNEQFFGPGTRLTVL.

The rearrangement links TRBV9 to TRBJ2-3; D might be TRBD2 (5 bases). V lost 0 bases and J 2 bases, leaving 10 bases between the germline ends. Germline V CDR1 and CDR2: SGDLS, YYNGEE. This CDR3 is built from 15 residues. The DNA of the CDR3 is TGTGCCAGCAGCGTAGGAAGTAGCGACACAGATACGCAGTATTTT. It translates to CASSVGSSDTDTQYF.

The chain carries TRBV5-1 and TRBJ1-4; no clear D gene. Between the trimmed V and J ends, which lost 2 bases and 2 bases, there was a span of 4 bases. Looked up from germline, CDR1 is SGHRS and CDR2 is YFSETQ. The length of the CDR3 is 13 residues. The CDR3 protein is CASSFATNEKLFF. For the CDR3, the DNA is TGCGCCAGCAGCTTTGCTACTAATGAAAAACTGTTTTTT.

The chain joins TRBV4-3 to TRBJ2-3; either TRBD1 or TRBD2 may supply D (6 bases each). Between the trimmed V and J ends, which lost 1 base and 0 bases, there was a span of 17 bases. CDR1 is LGHNA and CDR2 is YSLEER in the germline V gene. CDR3 length equals 18 residues. The CDR3 sequence: CASSQGSPGAASTDTQYF. CDR3 nucleotides: TGCGCCAGCAGCCAAGGGTCACCGGGGGCAGCTAGCACAGATACGCAGTATTTT.

Relative to its sample, this clone is medium-sized (0.01 to 0.1%). The CDR3 region is CASSLGGGSGGSYNEQFF. The CDR3 nucleotides read TGTGCCAGCAGCTTAGGTGGGGGCAGCGGGGGATCCTACAATGAGCAGTTCTTC. V usage is TRBV11-3 and J usage is TRBJ2-1; 8 bases match TRBD2. Germline CDR1 and CDR2: SGHNT and YENEEA. CDR3 length: 18 residues. The J segment lost 1 base and the V segment lost 1 base, leaving 9 bases of the junction unmatched.

The gene calls are TRBV9 and TRBJ2-3; D possibly matches TRBD1 or TRBD2 (6 bases each). The V and J ends lost 3 bases and 0 bases respectively, with 11 bases between them. Germline V CDR1 and CDR2: SGDLS, YYNGEE. The CDR3 loop spans 15 amino acids. This CDR3 reads CASSGGTTSTDTQYF. The CDR3 coding sequence is TGTGCCAGCAGCGGCGGGACAACTAGCACAGATACGCAGTATTTT.

This chain connects TRBV7-9 to TRBJ2-5; D perhaps matches TRBD1 (6 bases). The CDR3 spans 16 residues. Between the trimmed V and J ends, which lost 5 bases and 5 bases, there was a span of 21 bases. From germline, CDR1 is SEHNR and CDR2 FQNEAQ (reference sequence). As DNA, the CDR3 is TGTGCCAGCAGCCCCTTAGACTTGCCGAGGGGGGAGACCCAGTACTTC. This translates into CASSPLDLPRGETQYF.

The chain recombines TRBV7-3 with TRBJ2-1; 11 nucleotides agree with TRBD2. The germline V gene has CDR1 SGHTA and CDR2 FQGTGA. CDR3 length: 16 amino acids. Trimming cost V 1 base and J 4 bases; bases outside gene matches: 3. This CDR3 reads CASSLNLAGGYNEQFF. DNA of the CDR3: TGTGCCAGCAGCTTAAATCTAGCGGGAGGTTACAATGAGCAGTTCTTC. Full variable domain (rest looked up from reference TRBV7-3 and TRBJ2-1): GAGVSQTPSNKVTEKGKYVELRCDPISGHTALYWYRQSLGQGPEFLIYFQGTGAADDSGLPNDRFFAVRPEGSVSTLKIQRTERGDSAVYLCASSLNLAGGYNEQFFGPGTRLTVL.

V and J are TRBV6-6 and TRBJ1-2; TRBD1 matches 7 bases. Trimming removed 6 bases from V and 8 bases from J; junction bases left unmatched: 12. Germline V gene lookup returns CDR1 MNHNY and CDR2 SVGAGI (reference sequence). The CDR3 consists of 14 residues. The CDR3 sequence is CASSSGRGQSGYTF. In nucleotides, the CDR3 is TGTGCCAGCAGCTCCGGGAGGGGGCAATCAGGCTACACCTTC.

This clone was detected only a few times. The V call is TRBV14, the J call TRBJ2-1, with no clear D. V dropped 4 bases and J dropped 6 bases, with 7 bases sitting between them. Germline V gene sequence: CDR1 SGHDN, CDR2 FVKESK. The CDR3 loop spans 12 amino acids. The DNA for the CDR3 is TGTGCCAGCAGCCCTGGCATCAATGAGCAGTTCTTC. Translation: CASSPGINEQFF.